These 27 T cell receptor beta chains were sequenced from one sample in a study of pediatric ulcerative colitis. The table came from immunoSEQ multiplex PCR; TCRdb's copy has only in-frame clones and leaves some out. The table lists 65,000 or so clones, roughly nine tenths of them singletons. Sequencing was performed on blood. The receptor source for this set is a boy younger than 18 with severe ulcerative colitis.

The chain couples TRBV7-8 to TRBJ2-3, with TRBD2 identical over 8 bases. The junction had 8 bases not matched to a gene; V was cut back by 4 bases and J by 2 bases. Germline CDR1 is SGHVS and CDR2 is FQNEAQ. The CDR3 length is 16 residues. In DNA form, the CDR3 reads TGTGCCAGCAGCTCCGCAGCGGGAGAGGCCACAGATACGCAGTATTTT. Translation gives CASSSAAGEATDTQYF.

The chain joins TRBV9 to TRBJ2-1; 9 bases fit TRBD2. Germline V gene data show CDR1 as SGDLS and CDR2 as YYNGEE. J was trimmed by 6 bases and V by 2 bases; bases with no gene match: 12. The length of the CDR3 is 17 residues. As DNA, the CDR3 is TGTGCCAGCAGCGTCTCCCTAGCGGGGCTGCTTGCCAATGAGCAGTTCTTC. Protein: CASSVSLAGLLANEQFF.

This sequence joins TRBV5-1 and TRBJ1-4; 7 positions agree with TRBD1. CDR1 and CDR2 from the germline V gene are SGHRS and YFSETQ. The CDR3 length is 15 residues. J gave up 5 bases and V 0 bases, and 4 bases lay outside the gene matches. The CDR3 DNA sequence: TGCGCCAGCAGCTTGGGGGCGGGACAGAATGAAAAACTGTTTTTT. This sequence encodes CASSLGAGQNEKLFF.

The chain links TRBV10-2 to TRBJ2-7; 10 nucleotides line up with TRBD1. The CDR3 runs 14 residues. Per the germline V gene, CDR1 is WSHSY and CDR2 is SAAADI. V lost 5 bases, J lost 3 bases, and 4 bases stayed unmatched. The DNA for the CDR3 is TGCGCCAGCAGTTTAGGACAGGGGGTCTACGAGCAGTACTTC. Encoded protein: CASSLGQGVYEQYF.

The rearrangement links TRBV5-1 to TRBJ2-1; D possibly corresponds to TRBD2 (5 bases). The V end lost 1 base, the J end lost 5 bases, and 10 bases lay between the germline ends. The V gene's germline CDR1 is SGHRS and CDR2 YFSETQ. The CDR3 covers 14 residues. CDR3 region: CASSLPSLNNEQFF. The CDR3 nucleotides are TGCGCCAGCAGCTTGCCTAGCCTTAACAATGAGCAGTTCTTC.

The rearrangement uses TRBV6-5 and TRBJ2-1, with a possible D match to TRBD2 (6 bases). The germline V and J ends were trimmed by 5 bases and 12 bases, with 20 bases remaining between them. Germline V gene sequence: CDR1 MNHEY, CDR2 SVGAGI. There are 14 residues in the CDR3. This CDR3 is CASSEFRTTMRQFF. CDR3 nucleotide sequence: TGTGCCAGCAGTGAATTTAGGACTACTATGAGGCAGTTCTTC.

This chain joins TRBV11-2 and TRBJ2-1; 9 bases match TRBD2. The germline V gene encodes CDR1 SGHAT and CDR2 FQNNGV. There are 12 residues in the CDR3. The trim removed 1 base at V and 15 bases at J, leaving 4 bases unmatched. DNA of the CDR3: TGTGCCAGCAGCTTAGGGGGACTAGCTCCGTTCTTC. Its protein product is CASSLGGLAPFF.

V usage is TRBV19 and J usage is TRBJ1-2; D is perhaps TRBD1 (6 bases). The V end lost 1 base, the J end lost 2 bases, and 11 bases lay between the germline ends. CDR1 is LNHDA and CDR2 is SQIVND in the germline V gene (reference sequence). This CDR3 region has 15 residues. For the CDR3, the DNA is TGTGCCAGTAGTATAGGGGAACAGGGAAACTATGGCTACACCTTC. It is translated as CASSIGEQGNYGYTF. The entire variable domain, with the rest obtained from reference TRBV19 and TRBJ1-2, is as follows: DGGITQSPKYLFRKEGQNVTLSCEQNLNHDAMYWYRQDPGQGLRLIYYSQIVNDFQKGDIAEGYSVSREKKESFPLTVTSAQKNPTAFYLCASSIGEQGNYGYTFGSGTRLTVV.

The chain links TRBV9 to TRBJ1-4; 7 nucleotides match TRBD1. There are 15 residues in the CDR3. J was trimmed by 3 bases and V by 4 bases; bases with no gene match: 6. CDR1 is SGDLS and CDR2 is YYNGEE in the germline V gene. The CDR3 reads CASSPGGASNEKLFF. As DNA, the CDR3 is TGTGCCAGCAGCCCAGGGGGGGCATCTAATGAAAAACTGTTTTTT.

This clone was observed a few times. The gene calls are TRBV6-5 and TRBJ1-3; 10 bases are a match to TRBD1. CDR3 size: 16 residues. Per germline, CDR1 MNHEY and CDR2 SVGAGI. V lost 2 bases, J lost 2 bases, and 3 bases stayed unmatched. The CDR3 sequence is CASSYRGTGAGNTIYF. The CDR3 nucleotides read TGTGCCAGCAGTTACAGAGGGACAGGGGCTGGAAACACCATATATTTT.

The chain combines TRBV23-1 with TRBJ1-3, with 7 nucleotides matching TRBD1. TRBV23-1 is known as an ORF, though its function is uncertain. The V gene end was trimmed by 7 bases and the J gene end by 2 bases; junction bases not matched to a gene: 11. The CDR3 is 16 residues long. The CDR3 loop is CASTPRQGTPGNTIYF. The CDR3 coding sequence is TGCGCCAGCACTCCCCGACAGGGAACTCCTGGAAACACCATATATTTT.

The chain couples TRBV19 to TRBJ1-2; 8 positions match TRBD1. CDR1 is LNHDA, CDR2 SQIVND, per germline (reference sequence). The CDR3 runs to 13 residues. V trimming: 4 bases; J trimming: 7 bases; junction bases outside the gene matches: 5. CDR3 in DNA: TGTGCCAGTAGTACAGGGGGCGCGGGTGGCTACACCTTC. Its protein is CASSTGGAGGYTF.

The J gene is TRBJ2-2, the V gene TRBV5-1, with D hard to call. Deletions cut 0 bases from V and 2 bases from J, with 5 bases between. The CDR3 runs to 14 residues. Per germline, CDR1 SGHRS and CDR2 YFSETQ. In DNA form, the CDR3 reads TGCGCCAGCAGCTTGGCCCCAAACACCGGGGAGCTGTTTTTT. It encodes CASSLAPNTGELFF.

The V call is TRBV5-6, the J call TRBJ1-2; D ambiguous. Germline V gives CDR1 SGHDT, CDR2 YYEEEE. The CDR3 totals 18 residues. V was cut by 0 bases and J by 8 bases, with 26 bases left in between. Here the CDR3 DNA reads TGTGCCAGCAGCTTGGGCGTCTTGGTAGAATCCCCTATGTGGGGCTACACCTTC. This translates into CASSLGVLVESPMWGYTF.

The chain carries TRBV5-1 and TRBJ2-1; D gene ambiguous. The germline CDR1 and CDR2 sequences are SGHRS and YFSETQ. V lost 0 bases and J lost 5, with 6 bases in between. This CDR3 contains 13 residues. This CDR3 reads CASSLVSDNEQFF. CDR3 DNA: TGCGCCAGCAGCTTGGTTTCGGACAATGAGCAGTTCTTC.

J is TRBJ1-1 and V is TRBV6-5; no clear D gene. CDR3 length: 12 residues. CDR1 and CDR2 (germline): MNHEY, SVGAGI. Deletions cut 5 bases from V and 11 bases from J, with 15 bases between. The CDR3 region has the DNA TGTGCCAGCAGTGAGCCCGGTCGGGCGGCTTTCTTT. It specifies CASSEPGRAAFF.

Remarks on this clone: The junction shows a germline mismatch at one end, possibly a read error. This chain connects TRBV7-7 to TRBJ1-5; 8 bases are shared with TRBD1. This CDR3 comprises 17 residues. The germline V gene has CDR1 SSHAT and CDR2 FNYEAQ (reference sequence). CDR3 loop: CASSLKWAGGDEQPQHF. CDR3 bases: TGTGCTAGCAGCTTAAAATGGGCAGGGGGCGATGAGCAGCCCCAGCATTTT. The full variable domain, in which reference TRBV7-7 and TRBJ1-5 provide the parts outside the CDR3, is GAGVSQSPRYKVTKRGQDVTLRCDPISSHATLYWYQQALGQGPEFLTYFNYEAQPDKSGLPSDRFSAERPEGSISTLTIQRTEQRDSAMYRCASSLKWAGGDEQPQHFGDGTRLSIL.

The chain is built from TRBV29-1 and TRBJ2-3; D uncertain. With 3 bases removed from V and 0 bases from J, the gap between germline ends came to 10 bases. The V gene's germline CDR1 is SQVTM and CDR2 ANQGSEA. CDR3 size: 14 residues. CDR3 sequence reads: CSVDSTVSTDTQYF. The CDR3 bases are TGCAGCGTTGACTCAACAGTAAGCACAGATACGCAGTATTTT.

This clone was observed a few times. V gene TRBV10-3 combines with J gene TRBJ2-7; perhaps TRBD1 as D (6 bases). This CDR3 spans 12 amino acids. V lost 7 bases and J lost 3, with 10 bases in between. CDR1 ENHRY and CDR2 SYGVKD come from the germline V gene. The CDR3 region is CAIMGDNYEQYF. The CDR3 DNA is TGTGCCATCATGGGGGACAACTACGAGCAGTACTTC.

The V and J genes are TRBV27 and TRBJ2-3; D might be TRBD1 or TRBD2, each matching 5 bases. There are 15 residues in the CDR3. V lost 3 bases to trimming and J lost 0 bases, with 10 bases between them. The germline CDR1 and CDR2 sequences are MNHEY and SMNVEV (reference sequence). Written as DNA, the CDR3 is TGTGCCAGCAGTTTCGCCGGGACCAGCACAGATACGCAGTATTTT. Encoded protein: CASSFAGTSTDTQYF.

The CDR3, as DNA: TGTGCCTGGAGTGGGGGGCGGATGGGAAACACCATATATTTT. Encoded protein: CAWSGGRMGNTIYF. This sequence joins TRBV30 and TRBJ1-3; a weak D match, TRBD1 (6 bases). The CDR3 length is 14 residues. Trimming removed 1 base from V and 4 bases from J, with 11 bases in between. The germline V gene encodes CDR1 GTSNPN and CDR2 SVGIG (reference sequence).

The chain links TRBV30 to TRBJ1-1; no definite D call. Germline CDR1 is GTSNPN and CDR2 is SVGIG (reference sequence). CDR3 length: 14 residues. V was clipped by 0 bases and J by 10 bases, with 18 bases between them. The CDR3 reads CAWSVHGDTLGAFF. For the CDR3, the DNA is TGTGCCTGGAGTGTACACGGGGATACCCTCGGAGCTTTCTTT. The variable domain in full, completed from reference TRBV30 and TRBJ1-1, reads SQTIHQWPATLVQPVGSPLSLECTVEGTSNPNLYWYRQAAGRGLQLLFYSVGIGQISSEVPQNLSASRPQDRQFILSSKKLLLSDSGFYLCAWSVHGDTLGAFFGQGTRLTVV.

The CDR3 region has the DNA TGTGCCAGCAGTCAAGGGACAGTCAATCAGCCCCAGCATTTT. Protein product: CASSQGTVNQPQHF. The V and J genes are TRBV7-8 and TRBJ1-5; 7 bases agree with TRBD1. CDR1 is SGHVS, CDR2 FQNEAQ, per germline. The CDR3 loop spans 14 amino acids. The junction had 5 bases not matched to a gene; V was cut back by 6 bases and J by 3 bases.

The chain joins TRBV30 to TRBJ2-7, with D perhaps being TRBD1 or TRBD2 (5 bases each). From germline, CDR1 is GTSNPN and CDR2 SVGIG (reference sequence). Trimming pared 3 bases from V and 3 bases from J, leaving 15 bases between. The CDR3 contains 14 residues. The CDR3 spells CAWSAGTGYYEQYF. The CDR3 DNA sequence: TGTGCCTGGAGCGCCGGGACGGGATACTACGAGCAGTACTTC.

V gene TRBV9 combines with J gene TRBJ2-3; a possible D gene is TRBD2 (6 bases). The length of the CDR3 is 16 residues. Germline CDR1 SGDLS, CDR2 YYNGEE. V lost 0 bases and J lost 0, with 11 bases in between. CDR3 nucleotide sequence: TGTGCCAGCAGCGTAGGCGGGGCCAAAAGCACAGATACGCAGTATTTT. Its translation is CASSVGGAKSTDTQYF.

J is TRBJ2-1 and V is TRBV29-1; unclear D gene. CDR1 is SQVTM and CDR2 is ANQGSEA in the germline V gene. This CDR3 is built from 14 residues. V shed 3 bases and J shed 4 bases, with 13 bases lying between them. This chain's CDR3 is CSVDGDLSYNEQFF. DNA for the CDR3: TGCAGCGTTGACGGCGATCTCAGTTACAATGAGCAGTTCTTC.

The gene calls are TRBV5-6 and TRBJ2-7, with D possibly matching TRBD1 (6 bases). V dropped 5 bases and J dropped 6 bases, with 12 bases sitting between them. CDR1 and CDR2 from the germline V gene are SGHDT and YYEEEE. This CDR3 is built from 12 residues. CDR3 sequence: CASRLSGAEQYF. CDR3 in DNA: TGTGCCAGCAGATTGTCAGGGGCCGAGCAGTACTTC.